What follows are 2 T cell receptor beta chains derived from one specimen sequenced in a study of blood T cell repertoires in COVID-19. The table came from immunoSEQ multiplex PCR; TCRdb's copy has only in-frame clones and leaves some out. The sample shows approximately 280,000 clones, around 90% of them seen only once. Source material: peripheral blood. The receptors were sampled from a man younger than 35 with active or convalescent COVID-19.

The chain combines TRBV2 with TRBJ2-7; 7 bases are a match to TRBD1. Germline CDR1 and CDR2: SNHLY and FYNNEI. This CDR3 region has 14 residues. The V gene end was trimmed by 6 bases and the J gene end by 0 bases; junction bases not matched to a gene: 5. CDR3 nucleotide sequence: TGTGCCAGCAGGACAGGGCCGAGCTCCTACGAGCAGTACTTC. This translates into CASRTGPSSYEQYF.

CDR3 coding DNA: TGCGCCAGCAGCTTGGGACAGGCTGATCAGCCCCAGCATTTT. Its translation: CASSLGQADQPQHF. J is TRBJ1-5 and V is TRBV5-1; TRBD1 is a possible D gene (6 bases). Germline CDR1 is SGHRS and CDR2 is YFSETQ. Trimming took off 0 bases at V and 5 bases at J, with 9 bases between the two ends. The CDR3 contains 14 residues.